Below are 12 T cell receptor beta chains sequenced from a single sample in a study of graft-versus-host responses after intestinal transplantation. Their recognized antigens are unknown. The repertoire was sequenced with immunoSEQ multiplex PCR; TCRdb's copy has only in-frame clones and lacks some. The sample includes over 100,000 clones, around nine tenths seen only once; the top ten take about 0.25%. Sample: unstimulated CD4+ T cells sorted from spleen or lymph node cells, taken before transplant. These receptors were collected from a human donor who was the organ donor for an intestinal transplant.

J is TRBJ2-1 and V is TRBV20-1, with a tentative D call TRBD1 (5 bases). The V gene's germline CDR1 is DFQATT and CDR2 SNEGSKA (reference sequence). The V end was cut by 3 bases, the J end by 10 bases, with 10 bases between. This CDR3 has 11 amino acids. CDR3: CSASFREEQFF. Written as DNA, the CDR3 is TGCAGTGCTAGCTTCAGGGAAGAGCAGTTCTTC.

The V and J genes are TRBV28 and TRBJ2-5; possibly TRBD1 or TRBD2 for D (5 bases each). V dropped 3 bases and J dropped 1 base, with 9 bases sitting between them. From germline, CDR1 is MDHEN and CDR2 SYDVKM. The CDR3 runs to 14 residues. CDR3 in DNA: TGTGCCAGCAGTTTGGTTGGGGGCCAAGAGACCCAGTACTTC. It is translated as CASSLVGGQETQYF.

CDR3 region: CASLPQPYSNQPQHF. As DNA, the CDR3 is TGTGCCAGCCTCCCACAGCCATATAGCAATCAGCCCCAGCATTTT. The chain links TRBV6-1 to TRBJ1-5; D is ambiguous. The germline V gene has CDR1 MNHNS and CDR2 SASEGT. This CDR3 contains 15 residues. Deletions cut 8 bases from V and 0 bases from J, with 14 bases between.

The CDR3 DNA is TGTGCCAGCAGCTTTAGCGGGGGACGCACAGATACGCAGTATTTT. Translation: CASSFSGGRTDTQYF. The chain carries TRBV7-9 and TRBJ2-3; 9 bases agree with TRBD2. The CDR3 is 15 residues long. After removal of 3 bases from V and 1 base from J, the junction contained 2 bases not matched to a gene. Germline V CDR1 and CDR2: SEHNR, FQNEAQ (reference sequence).

V gene TRBV29-1 combines with J gene TRBJ2-5, with unresolved D. The CDR3 spans 13 residues. Trimming removed 3 bases at V and 2 bases at J, with 10 bases between. Per germline, CDR1 SQVTM and CDR2 ANQGSEA. The CDR3 here is CSVDREIQETQYF. The CDR3 coding sequence is TGCAGCGTTGACCGCGAAATACAAGAGACCCAGTACTTC.

This chain uses TRBV6-5 with TRBJ2-7; D possibly corresponds to TRBD1 (6 bases). V lost 5 bases, J lost 6 bases, and 14 bases lay in between. The CDR3 sequence is 13 residues long. The V gene's germline CDR1 is MNHEY and CDR2 SVGAGI. The DNA of the CDR3 is TGTGCCAGCAGTGTAACAGGGTACCGCGAGCAGTACTTC. Protein sequence: CASSVTGYREQYF.

The chain is built from TRBV6-5 and TRBJ1-5; D is perhaps TRBD1 (5 bases). The CDR3 length is 13 residues. Between the trimmed V and J ends, which lost 8 bases and 7 bases, there was a span of 15 bases. CDR1 is MNHEY and CDR2 is SVGAGI in the germline V gene. The CDR3 DNA reads as TGTGCCAGCCGACGAGGGGAAGGACAGCCCCAGCATTTT. This translates into CASRRGEGQPQHF.

In regard to this clone: Sequence at one end of the junction differs from germline and may be a read error. The CDR3 bases are TGTGCCAGCTCACCTAGGCGGGACAGGTCTCCATTTTTT. It yields the protein CASSPRRDRSPFF. The rearrangement joins TRBV18 to TRBJ2-3; TRBD1 agrees at 8 bases. The length of the CDR3 is 13 residues. Germline CDR1 and CDR2: KGHSH and LQKENI.

This chain links TRBV13 with TRBJ2-3; possibly TRBD2 for D (6 bases). The CDR3 sequence is 17 residues long. Germline CDR1 reads PRHDT; CDR2 reads FYEKMQ (reference sequence). V gave up 2 bases and J gave up 2 bases, with 17 bases separating them. The CDR3 nucleotides read TGTGCCAGCAGCTTACCGGTGGGGGGAGTATACACAGATACGCAGTATTTT. This codes for CASSLPVGGVYTDTQYF.

The V and J genes are TRBV6-1 and TRBJ2-5, with 8 bases aligning to TRBD1. Trimming took 4 bases from V and 2 from J; bases not matched to a gene: 0. Germline V CDR1 and CDR2: MNHNS, SASEGT. The CDR3 has 13 residues. As DNA, the CDR3 is TGTGCCAGCAGTGGACAGGGGCAAGAGACCCAGTACTTC. Its translation: CASSGQGQETQYF.

The J gene is TRBJ2-3, the V gene TRBV11-2, with 10 positions matching TRBD2. Unmatched junction bases numbered 8, after V lost 3 bases and J lost 2 bases. The CDR3 sequence is 17 residues long. Germline lookup yields CDR1 SGHAT and CDR2 FQNNGV. DNA for the CDR3: TGTGCCAGCAGCTTGGGGGGCCTAGCGGGAGTCACAGATACGCAGTATTTT. This codes for CASSLGGLAGVTDTQYF.

This clone was picked up one time. The V call is TRBV5-1, the J call TRBJ2-5; the match to TRBD2 covers 10 bases. The CDR3 is made up of 15 amino acids. The germline V gene encodes CDR1 SGHRS and CDR2 YFSETQ. The V segment lost 0 bases and the J segment 5 bases; nucleotides outside the gene matches: 4. Here the CDR3 reads CASSLGLAGVETQYF. CDR3 sequence (DNA): TGCGCCAGCAGCTTGGGGCTAGCGGGAGTGGAGACCCAGTACTTC.